This TCR beta chain was recovered during a study of CD8+ T cells in alopecia areata. Study-wide background: The investigators scored severity in treated patients by the percentage of affected scalp area.

This CDR3 contains 12 residues. Germline V gene data show CDR1 as GTSNPN and CDR2 as SVGIG (reference sequence). The authors extracted RNA and reverse transcribed it into cDNA as the sequencing template. The assay was immunoSEQ multiplex PCR, and TCRdb's table has in-frame clones only and misses some. Of approximately 190,000 clones listed, 58% are singletons. Regarding treatment: oral pan-JAK inhibitor, 5-10 mg twice daily. The chain combines TRBV30 with TRBJ1-1; no definite D call. The specimen was CD4+ T cells sorted from blood, collected at week 24, from a patient treated with tofacitinib. The clonotype originates from a human donor with alopecia areata. The CDR3 DNA sequence: TGTGCTCATCGGGGAGGTAGTAACGAAGCTTTCTTT. It specifies CAHRGGSNEAFF.